This entry features one T cell receptor (beta chain) sequence. The sample originates from a study of CD8 T cells in Susac syndrome. After extraction with the RNeasy kit, about 0.45 to 1 ug of the RNA was reverse transcribed using random hexamers. TCR beta CDR3 was amplified by immunoSEQ multiplex PCR. This amplification extended across 54 Vbeta and 13 Jbeta segments. TCRdb reprocessed the immunoSEQ multiplex PCR reads with MiXCR, giving one entry per CDR3 protein. The sample has 160,000 or so distinct CDR3 sequences; approximately 94% are singletons. Per germline, CDR1 DFQATT and CDR2 SNEGSKA (reference sequence). With 3 bases clipped from V and 6 bases from J, the junction kept 7 bases outside the gene matches. The CDR3 has 15 amino acids. Sequencing targeted TCR beta in T cells from blood (CD8+ and CD4+).

The specimen sequenced was CD4+ T cells from PBMCs. J is TRBJ2-7 and V is TRBV20-1, with 14 positions matching TRBD2. The origin of this receptor is a human donor with Susac syndrome. The CDR3 region is CSASGLAGGKAEQYF. In DNA form, the CDR3 reads TGCAGTGCTAGCGGACTAGCGGGGGGCAAGGCCGAGCAGTACTTC.